The 9 T cell receptor beta chains listed next were all sequenced from one sample in a study of early T cells in non-severe SARS-CoV-2 infection. Using its own MiXCR run on the 5' RACE reads, TCRdb lists one record per CDR3 protein. The sample yields 30,000 to 35,000 distinct CDR3 sequences, about 4.6% seen once. The sample consisted of whole blood. These receptors were collected from an adult who was a healthcare worker with PCR-confirmed SARS-CoV-2 infection or an uninfected control (not recorded which).

This clonotype was detected many times. The chain joins TRBV28 to TRBJ2-7; the D is unclear. From germline, CDR1 is MDHEN and CDR2 SYDVKM. V was trimmed by 4 bases and J by 0 bases, leaving 7 bases between them. CDR3 size: 13 residues. The CDR3, as DNA: TGTGCCAGCAGTTCGACCCCCTCCTACGAGCAGTACTTC. Amino acid sequence: CASSSTPSYEQYF.

This clonotype was observed a handful of times. The rearrangement links TRBV12-5 to TRBJ2-7; 11 nucleotides match TRBD1. J lost 5 bases, V lost 5 bases, and 8 bases had no gene match. The CDR3 sequence is 15 residues long. Per germline, CDR1 LGHNT and CDR2 FRNRAP. The CDR3 DNA follows: TGTGCTAGTGGTGCAGGAGGACAGGGGGCCGACGAGCAGTACTTC. It is translated as CASGAGGQGADEQYF.

The V gene is TRBV7-8, the J gene TRBJ2-7; 11 bases line up with TRBD2. This CDR3 region has 14 residues. The trim removed 3 bases at V and 6 bases at J, leaving 4 bases unmatched. Germline V CDR1 and CDR2: SGHVS, FQNEAQ. CDR3 loop: CASSFVAGGREQYF. DNA for the CDR3: TGTGCCAGCAGCTTTGTAGCGGGAGGGCGCGAGCAGTACTTC.

This clonotype was counted ten times or more. The genes are TRBV20-1 and TRBJ2-1, with TRBD2 identical over 13 bases. V trimming: 7 bases; J trimming: 2 bases; junction bases outside the gene matches: 5. Per germline, CDR1 DFQATT and CDR2 SNEGSKA (reference sequence). The CDR3 contains 15 residues. The CDR3 DNA sequence: TGCAGTGTTCAGACTAGCGGGAGGCCCTACAATGAGCAGTTCTTC. It specifies CSVQTSGRPYNEQFF.

This clonotype showed up many times. The chain employs TRBV3-1 and TRBJ2-6; D unclear. CDR1 and CDR2 from the germline V gene are LGHDT and YNNKEL (reference sequence). The CDR3 runs to 13 residues. V was cut by 8 bases and J by 0 bases, with 5 bases left in between. This chain's CDR3 is CASAVSGANVLTF. Here the CDR3 DNA reads TGTGCCAGCGCGGTCTCTGGGGCCAACGTCCTGACTTTC.

This clonotype has only a few counts. V usage is TRBV6-1 and J usage is TRBJ2-3; 7 bases map to TRBD2. Germline assignment: CDR1 MNHNS and CDR2 SASEGT. The CDR3 sequence is 14 residues long. V shed 5 bases, J shed 2 bases, and the junction held 4 bases outside the gene matches. The CDR3 nucleotides are TGTGCCAGCAGTAAGCGGGAACCCACAGATACGCAGTATTTT. Protein: CASSKREPTDTQYF.

Ten or more counts support this clonotype. The chain joins TRBV11-2 to TRBJ2-5; D is uncertain. In germline, CDR1 is SGHAT, CDR2 FQNNGV. This CDR3 has 14 residues. V lost 3 bases and J 0 bases, leaving 8 bases between the germline ends. The CDR3 region has the DNA TGTGCCAGCAGCTTCCCGGACCACCAAGAGACCCAGTACTTC. Amino acids: CASSFPDHQETQYF. The entire variable domain, with the rest obtained from reference TRBV11-2 and TRBJ2-5, is as follows: EAGVAQSPRYKIIEKRQSVAFWCNPISGHATLYWYQQILGQGPKLLIQFQNNGVVDDSQLPKDRFSAERLKGVDSTLKIQPAKLEDSAVYLCASSFPDHQETQYFGPGTRLLVL.

This clonotype was recorded a few times. The V and J genes are TRBV4-2 and TRBJ2-7; D remains unclear. The germline gives CDR1 LGHNA, CDR2 YNFKEQ. V lost 0 bases and J 2 bases, leaving 5 bases between the germline ends. The CDR3 length is 13 residues. CDR3: CASSQDIAYEQYF. Written as DNA, the CDR3 is TGTGCCAGCAGCCAAGATATAGCCTACGAGCAGTACTTC.

This clonotype was detected many times. The J gene is TRBJ2-7, the V gene TRBV3-1; D not resolved. The CDR3 runs 14 residues. The V and J ends lost 4 bases and 1 base respectively, with 11 bases between them. CDR1 and CDR2 from the germline V gene are LGHDT and YNNKEL (reference sequence). The DNA for the CDR3 is TGTGCCAGCAGCCTCCAAACGGTTTCCTACGAGCAGTACTTC. Residues: CASSLQTVSYEQYF.